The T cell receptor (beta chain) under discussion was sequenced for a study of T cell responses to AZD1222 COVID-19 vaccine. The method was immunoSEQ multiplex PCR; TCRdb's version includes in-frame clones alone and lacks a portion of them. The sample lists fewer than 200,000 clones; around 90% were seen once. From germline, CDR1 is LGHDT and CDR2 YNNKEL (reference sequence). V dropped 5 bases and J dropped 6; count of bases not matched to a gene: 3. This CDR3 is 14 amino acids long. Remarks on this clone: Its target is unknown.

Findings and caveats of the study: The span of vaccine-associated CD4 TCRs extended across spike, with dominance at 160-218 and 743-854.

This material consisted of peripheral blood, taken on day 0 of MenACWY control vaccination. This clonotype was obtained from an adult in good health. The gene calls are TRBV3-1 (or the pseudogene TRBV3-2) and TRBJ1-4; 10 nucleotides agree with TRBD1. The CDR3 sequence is CASSDRGRDEKLFF. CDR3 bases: TGTGCCAGCAGCGACAGGGGGCGAGATGAAAAACTGTTTTTT.